The sequence of this T cell receptor beta chain was determined in a study of T cell responses to AZD1222 COVID-19 vaccine. The study, taken as a whole, reports: Scientists sampled the repertoires only once the peak T cell response had passed.

The CDR3 loop spans 14 amino acids. Germline values: CDR1 MNHEY, CDR2 SMNVEV (reference sequence). V shed 2 bases and J shed 2 bases, with 6 bases lying between them. Sequenced by immunoSEQ multiplex PCR; TCRdb stores in-frame clones only, minus some. The sample holds 110,000 or so clones, roughly 88% seen once. As concerns this clone: Its target is not known.

The TCR comes from an adult in good health. This rearrangement joins TRBV27 to TRBJ2-2; unclear D gene. The specimen was peripheral blood, collected on day 0 of AZD1222 vaccination. The CDR3 region is CASSLRINTGELFF. The CDR3 region has the DNA TGTGCCAGCAGTTTACGTATTAACACCGGGGAGCTGTTTTTT.